The 30 T cell receptor beta chains below were found in one sample sequenced in a study of human T cells and chemical hapten exposure. Using its own MiXCR run on the RACE reads, TCRdb lists one record per CDR3 protein. The data contain some 100,000 distinct CDR3 sequences, more than 7% of them seen just once; the ten biggest clones take up around 3.1%. Stated time point: patch test 2, 6 weeks after DPC sensitization. Regarding treatment: therapeutic diphenylcyclopropenone sensitization with weekly scalp DPC. Specimen: whole blood, collected in connection with sensitization to the hapten diphenylcyclopropenone (DPC). The origin of the receptors is a woman between 40 and 55 years old with alopecia areata. Some clones in this sample may be carry-over from other donors' samples.

In regard to this clonotype: A single base separates this from a much larger clone, so it may be a read error. Likely a read error: the CDR3 ends without its conserved phenylalanine or tryptophan. This chain joins TRBV20-1 and TRBJ2-7; the D gene is possibly TRBD2 (5 bases). V was pared by 5 bases and J by 0 bases, with 17 bases between. The CDR3 runs 15 residues. CDR1 and CDR2 from the germline V gene are DFQATT and SNEGSKA (reference sequence). The CDR3 sequence: CSAVGLLLSSYEQYS. CDR3 DNA: TGCAGTGCTGTAGGACTTCTACTAAGCTCCTACGAGCAGTACTCC.

This clonotype has at least ten counts. The V and J genes are TRBV7-6 and TRBJ2-3, with TRBD2 matching 7 bases. The CDR3 loop spans 15 amino acids. Trimming took 3 bases from V and 6 from J; bases not matched to a gene: 9. From germline, CDR1 is SGHVS and CDR2 FNYEAQ. The CDR3 loop reads CASSFSTGGRDTQYF. The DNA of the CDR3 is TGTGCCAGCAGCTTTTCTACGGGGGGAAGGGATACGCAGTATTTT.

This clonotype has at least ten counts. V and J are TRBV5-4 and TRBJ1-1; TRBD1 is a possible D gene (6 bases). V was trimmed by 4 bases and J by 1 base, leaving 14 bases between them. The CDR3 spans 15 residues. Per the germline V gene, CDR1 is SGHNT and CDR2 is YYREEE (reference sequence). The CDR3 is CASSGGGGKNTEAFF. The CDR3 DNA follows: TGTGCCAGCAGCGGGGGGGGCGGTAAGAACACTGAAGCTTTCTTT.

This clonotype was seen a handful of times. DNA for the CDR3: TGTGCCAGCAGCAAAGGACTCGTGGTCAACGAGCAGTTCTTC. Amino acid sequence: CASSKGLVVNEQFF. This sequence joins TRBV2 and TRBJ2-1, with TRBD2 as a possible D gene (5 bases). Germline V gives CDR1 SNHLY, CDR2 FYNNEI. V lost 6 bases and J lost 10, with 19 bases in between. The CDR3 totals 14 residues.

This chain uses TRBV20-1 with TRBJ2-7; D perhaps matches TRBD2 (5 bases). This CDR3 has 14 residues. V was cut by 3 bases and J by 2 bases, with 14 bases left in between. Germline V gene sequence: CDR1 DFQATT, CDR2 SNEGSKA (reference sequence). CDR3 protein: CSASKGSAAYEQYF. The DNA of the CDR3 is TGCAGTGCTAGTAAGGGTAGCGCCGCCTACGAGCAGTACTTC.

There are many counts of this clonotype. The chain joins TRBV6-5 to TRBJ1-2, with a weak D call TRBD1 (6 bases). The CDR3 runs to 16 residues. The V end was cut by 7 bases, the J end by 4 bases, with 22 bases between. In germline, CDR1 is MNHEY, CDR2 SVGAGI. Here the CDR3 DNA reads TGTGCCAGCACTCCCGGTTTGGGCAGGGGCGTCTATGGCTACACCTTC. Amino acids: CASTPGLGRGVYGYTF.

The V gene is TRBV6-6, the J gene TRBJ2-3, with D possibly matching TRBD2 (5 bases). Germline CDR1 and CDR2: MNHNY and SVGAGI (reference sequence). The CDR3 has 14 residues. The V gene lost 4 bases and the J gene lost 2 bases, with 10 bases spanning the gap. CDR3 loop: CASSSLTITDTQYF. CDR3 coding DNA: TGTGCCAGCAGTTCCCTGACTATCACAGATACGCAGTATTTT.

In its sample, this clonotype was seen many times. This chain's CDR3 is CASSTSRTQYF. CDR3 in DNA: TGTGCCAGCAGCACCTCCAGGACCCAGTACTTC. The genes are TRBV7-9 and TRBJ2-5, with D unresolved. The germline V gene encodes CDR1 SEHNR and CDR2 FQNEAQ (reference sequence). The V end was cut by 5 bases, the J end by 7 bases, with 8 bases between. This CDR3 has 11 amino acids.

This clonotype occurred many times. The V call is TRBV15, the J call TRBJ1-5; no reliable D call. The CDR3 has 16 amino acids. V lost 4 bases, J lost 1 base, and 14 bases lay in between. Germline V gene data show CDR1 as LNHNV and CDR2 as YYDKDF (reference sequence). CDR3 sequence: CATSKRLGLSNQPQHF. The DNA for the CDR3 is TGTGCCACCAGCAAGCGACTGGGCCTGAGCAATCAGCCCCAGCATTTT. The whole variable domain, remainder taken from reference TRBV15 and TRBJ1-5, is DAMVIQNPRYQVTQFGKPVTLSCSQTLNHNVMYWYQQKSSQAPKLLFHYYDKDFNNEADTPDNFQSRRPNTSFCFLDIRSPGLGDTAMYLCATSKRLGLSNQPQHFGDGTRLSIL.

This clonotype was recorded a few times. The rearrangement links TRBV2 to TRBJ2-4; 10 nucleotides match TRBD1. Germline V lookup: CDR1 SNHLY, CDR2 FYNNEI. Trimming removed 6 bases from V and 7 bases from J; junction bases left unmatched: 9. The CDR3 is 15 amino acids. The chain's CDR3 is CASRVDRGPANIQYF. CDR3 sequence (DNA): TGTGCCAGCAGGGTAGACAGGGGGCCAGCGAACATTCAGTACTTC.

The gene calls are TRBV4-1 and TRBJ1-1; tentative D call: TRBD1 (5 bases). The CDR3 length is 14 residues. The germline V gene has CDR1 MGHRA and CDR2 YSYEKL. V lost 5 bases, J lost 4 bases, and 14 bases lay in between. CDR3 bases: TGCGCCAGCAGCGCGCCGACAGCGAGCACTGAAGCTTTCTTT. Translated, it gives CASSAPTASTEAFF.

Ten or more counts support this clonotype. V and J are TRBV4-1 and TRBJ1-4; perhaps TRBD1 as D (5 bases). Germline CDR1 is MGHRA and CDR2 is YSYEKL. The CDR3 consists of 15 residues. Between the trimmed V and J ends, which lost 2 bases and 4 bases, there was a span of 11 bases. CDR3 bases: TGCGCCAGCAGCCAACTGGGGACTATTAATGAAAAACTGTTTTTT. Encoded protein: CASSQLGTINEKLFF.

A few counts support this clonotype. The CDR3 is CASSQSQGVRTEAFF. CDR3 coding DNA: TGTGCCAGCAGCCAATCCCAGGGGGTGCGGACTGAAGCTTTCTTT. This rearrangement joins TRBV3-1 to TRBJ1-1; 7 bases map to TRBD1. The ends lost 2 bases at V and 5 bases at J; junction bases unmatched: 8. The CDR3 contains 15 residues. The germline gives CDR1 LGHDT, CDR2 YNNKEL (reference sequence).

This clonotype occurred a few times. This sequence joins TRBV6-5 and TRBJ1-5; tentatively, D is TRBD1 (6 bases). The CDR3 is 17 residues long. Trimming took 0 bases from V and 1 from J, leaving 13 bases between them. The germline CDR1 and CDR2 sequences are MNHEY and SVGAGI. The DNA for the CDR3 is TGTGCCAGCAGTTACTCTCGGTCGGACAGCAGCAATCAGCCCCAGCATTTT. It specifies CASSYSRSDSSNQPQHF.

This clonotype was seen a handful of times. The chain recombines TRBV29-1 with TRBJ1-1; 7 bases are a match to TRBD1. Trimming at V came to 4 bases and at J to 3 bases, leaving 11 bases not matched to a gene. The germline CDR1 and CDR2 sequences are SQVTM and ANQGSEA. The CDR3 totals 15 residues. As DNA, the CDR3 is TGCAGCGTTGCCAAGGGGGCTGTTGTGTACACTGAAGCTTTCTTT. Translating it yields CSVAKGAVVYTEAFF.

In this sample, this clonotype turned up a few times. The chain employs TRBV18 and TRBJ2-5; 7 nucleotides align to TRBD1. Germline V gives CDR1 KGHSH, CDR2 LQKENI. This CDR3 spans 14 amino acids. V dropped 3 bases and J dropped 5; count of bases not matched to a gene: 6. DNA of the CDR3: TGTGCCAGCTCACCGGGACAGAGAGGGGAGACCCAGTACTTC. Residues: CASSPGQRGETQYF.

The chain recombines TRBV27 with TRBJ2-2; the D is unclear. The germline CDR1 and CDR2 sequences are MNHEY and SMNVEV (reference sequence). The length of the CDR3 is 13 residues. Trimming took 5 bases from V and 4 from J, leaving 8 bases between them. CDR3 amino acids: CASSLGFTGELFF. In DNA form, the CDR3 reads TGTGCCAGCAGTCTTGGTTTCACCGGGGAGCTGTTTTTT.

This clonotype appeared many times. V is TRBV3-1 and J is TRBJ2-1; D not certain. The CDR3 has 15 amino acids. The germline V gene encodes CDR1 LGHDT and CDR2 YNNKEL (reference sequence). The V end was cut by 6 bases, the J end by 2 bases, with 14 bases between. The CDR3 DNA is TGTGCCAGCAGTCCCCTGGGCGGAACCTACAATGAGCAGTTCTTC. Translated, it gives CASSPLGGTYNEQFF.

The chain employs TRBV7-8 and TRBJ1-6, with D uncertain. There are 14 residues in the CDR3. The germline V and J ends were trimmed by 0 bases and 8 bases, with 8 bases remaining between them. CDR1 and CDR2 from the germline V gene are SGHVS and FQNEAQ. This chain's CDR3 is CASSLARVDSPLHF. In nucleotides, the CDR3 is TGTGCCAGCAGCTTAGCCCGGGTTGATTCACCCCTCCACTTT.

This clonotype was counted between two and nine times. The rearrangement links TRBV4-1 to TRBJ1-1; D unclear. The germline V gene has CDR1 MGHRA and CDR2 YSYEKL. This CDR3 spans 17 amino acids. V was shortened by 0 bases and J by 2 bases, with 16 bases between the two germline ends. CDR3 region: CASSQEGFNSTNTEAFF. The CDR3 bases are TGCGCCAGCAGCCAAGAGGGTTTTAACTCAACAAACACTGAAGCTTTCTTT.

The rearrangement links TRBV4-3 to TRBJ2-7; D is undetermined. V lost 5 bases and J lost 4, with 15 bases in between. Germline V gene lookup returns CDR1 LGHNA and CDR2 YSLEER. The CDR3 runs 14 residues. Here the CDR3 reads CASSDGVGRYEQYF. The CDR3 nucleotides are TGCGCCAGCAGCGATGGGGTAGGTCGGTACGAGCAGTACTTC.

This clonotype was found many times. The chain links TRBV30 to TRBJ1-4; 7 nucleotides line up with TRBD1. The CDR3 contains 16 residues. Unmatched junction bases numbered 9, after V lost 1 base and J lost 4 bases. Per germline, CDR1 GTSNPN and CDR2 SVGIG (reference sequence). CDR3 region: CAWSGLRQGVNEKLFF. The CDR3 DNA sequence: TGTGCCTGGAGTGGGCTCCGACAGGGCGTTAATGAAAAACTGTTTTTT.

This rearrangement joins TRBV20-1 to TRBJ2-4; 10 nucleotides match TRBD1. The germline V gene encodes CDR1 DFQATT and CDR2 SNEGSKA (reference sequence). The junction had 7 bases not matched to a gene; V was cut back by 0 bases and J by 5 bases. This CDR3 is 16 amino acids long. The CDR3 is CSAREWGQGSQNIQYF. The CDR3 nucleotides are TGCAGTGCTAGAGAATGGGGACAGGGGTCCCAAAACATTCAGTACTTC.

This clonotype turned up a few times. V and J are TRBV7-8 and TRBJ1-5; D is unresolved. The CDR3 has 13 residues. Trimming left V 3 bases short and J 7 bases short, with 10 bases between. CDR1 and CDR2 (germline): SGHVS, FQNEAQ. CDR3 in amino acids: CASSFLTGQPQHF. CDR3 in DNA: TGTGCCAGCAGCTTCCTCACCGGACAGCCCCAGCATTTT.

The CDR3 DNA is TGCGCCAGCAGCTTGGACACAGGGGGGAACTATGGCTACACCTTC. Protein product: CASSLDTGGNYGYTF. This chain links TRBV5-1 with TRBJ1-2; 8 bases line up with TRBD1. Trimming removed 0 bases from V and 2 bases from J; junction bases left unmatched: 3. Germline V gene data show CDR1 as SGHRS and CDR2 as YFSETQ. The CDR3 is made up of 15 amino acids.

V usage is TRBV6-2 or TRBV6-3 and J usage is TRBJ2-7; 8 bases match TRBD1. This CDR3 spans 14 amino acids. The germline V gene has CDR1 MNHEY and CDR2 SVGEGT. V lost 7 bases and J lost 4; bases outside the gene matches: 9. CDR3 bases: TGTGCCAGCACCTGGACAGGGACGATATACGAGCAGTACTTC. It encodes CASTWTGTIYEQYF.

This clonotype has more than one count but fewer than ten. V gene TRBV24-1 combines with J gene TRBJ1-2; 8 nucleotides match TRBD1. Trimming removed 3 bases from V and 6 bases from J; junction bases left unmatched: 11. The CDR3 is made up of 16 amino acids. Germline values: CDR1 KGHDR, CDR2 SFDVKD. CDR3 in amino acids: CATSDPSRTGMDGYTF. CDR3 coding DNA: TGTGCCACCAGTGATCCGTCAAGGACAGGGATGGATGGCTACACCTTC.

In its sample, this clonotype was seen a few times. Compared with germline, one end of the junction differs, possibly owing to a read error. The gene calls are TRBV7-7 and TRBJ2-1; D perhaps matches TRBD1 (5 bases). Germline V gives CDR1 SSHAT, CDR2 FNYEAQ (reference sequence). CDR3 length equals 13 residues. CDR3 amino acids: CASSQDSPNEQFF. The CDR3 DNA sequence: TGTGCTAGCAGCCAAGACAGCCCCAATGAGCAGTTCTTC.

The gene calls are TRBV7-9 and TRBJ2-7, with TRBD1 matching 7 bases. The trim removed 5 bases at V and 3 bases at J, leaving 4 bases unmatched. Germline V gives CDR1 SEHNR, CDR2 FQNEAQ (reference sequence). The length of the CDR3 is 13 residues. In nucleotides, the CDR3 is TGTGCCAGCAGCCCGCGGACAGGCTACGAGCAGTACTTC. This gives the protein CASSPRTGYEQYF.

This clonotype was recorded at least ten times. The chain recombines TRBV6-2 or TRBV6-3 with TRBJ2-3; D assignment may be TRBD1 or TRBD2 (5 bases each). The CDR3 contains 13 residues. Germline loops: CDR1 MNHEY, CDR2 SVGEGT. V was trimmed by 6 bases and J by 2 bases, leaving 9 bases between them. CDR3 residues: CASRGDLTDTQYF. DNA of the CDR3: TGTGCCAGCAGAGGGGACCTCACAGATACGCAGTATTTT.